The entry below describes one TCR beta chain. The target antigen is unknown. Trimming cost V 3 bases and J 4 bases, with 8 bases left between them. Germline CDR1 reads LGHNA; CDR2 reads YSLEER. This CDR3 is built from 13 residues. Study results and caveats: The larger cohort examined one V-J beta rearrangement, not whole repertoires. Tumor-infiltrating Treg TCR alpha and beta sequences overlapped most with tumor naive CD4+ T cells, then blood naive.

Using its own MiXCR run on the 5' RACE reads, TCRdb lists one record per CDR3 protein. Of just over 60,000 distinct CDR3 sequences in the sample, approximately 31% were seen once. The source of this sequence is a female donor with breast cancer. The specimen sequenced was tumor-infiltrating naive CD4+ T cells sorted from the breast tumor. Subset of the sample: naive CD4+ T cells, CD4+CD45RA+CD25-. The chain uses TRBV4-3 and TRBJ2-3; TRBD2 is a possible D gene (5 bases). Here the CDR3 DNA reads TGCGCCAGCAGCCAGGAACTAGCAGATACGCAGTATTTT. Protein product: CASSQELADTQYF.